The 14 T cell receptor beta chains reported below all come from one sample, sequenced in a study of cytomegalovirus exposure and HLA in healthy donors. Researchers ran the PCR with 60 Vbeta and 13 Jbeta primers. The repertoire was sequenced with immunoSEQ multiplex PCR; TCRdb's copy has only in-frame clones and lacks some. The sample has approximately 190,000 clones; around 90% are singletons. The sample consisted of PBMCs. These receptors were collected from a boy aged 2 to 10 in good health and CMV-seronegative.

This sequence joins TRBV10-3 and TRBJ2-3; 11 bases match TRBD2. The trim removed 4 bases at V and 6 bases at J, leaving 3 bases unmatched. From germline, CDR1 is ENHRY and CDR2 SYGVKD. This CDR3 spans 14 amino acids. The CDR3 region is CAISGASGGDTQYF. The CDR3 DNA is TGTGCCATCAGTGGGGCTAGCGGGGGGGATACGCAGTATTTT.

This clone was recorded only once. This CDR3 reads CASSPSGTASGEQFF. In DNA form, the CDR3 reads TGTGCCAGCAGTCCGTCCGGGACAGCGAGCGGTGAGCAGTTCTTC. The chain uses TRBV28 and TRBJ2-1; 7 nucleotides agree with TRBD1. Germline assignment: CDR1 MDHEN and CDR2 SYDVKM. V lost 5 bases and J lost 9; bases outside the gene matches: 13. The CDR3 runs to 15 residues.

V and J are TRBV5-8 and TRBJ1-5; perhaps TRBD1 as D (5 bases). V lost 0 bases and J 1 base, leaving 14 bases between the germline ends. The CDR3 spans 17 residues. CDR1 is SGHTS, CDR2 YDEGEE, per germline. Here the CDR3 DNA reads TGTGCCAGCAGCTTGGTTCGTCAGGGCGTCAGCAATCAGCCCCAGCATTTT. Protein: CASSLVRQGVSNQPQHF.

The chain carries TRBV5-1 and TRBJ1-2, with D possibly TRBD1 on 6 matching bases. This CDR3 spans 16 amino acids. V was shortened by 0 bases and J by 2 bases, with 14 bases between the two germline ends. Germline V gene data show CDR1 as SGHRS and CDR2 as YFSETQ. The CDR3 is CASSLELQGLNYGYTF. In DNA, the CDR3 is TGCGCCAGCAGCTTGGAGCTCCAGGGGTTAAACTATGGCTACACCTTC.

V is TRBV19 and J is TRBJ2-3, with D maybe TRBD2 (6 bases). CDR1 and CDR2 (germline): LNHDA, SQIVND (reference sequence). This CDR3 contains 13 residues. V was cut by 6 bases and J by 1 base, with 8 bases left in between. CDR3: CASSRERTDTQYF. The CDR3 DNA follows: TGTGCCAGTAGCCGGGAGCGCACAGATACGCAGTATTTT.

The CDR3 DNA is TGTGCCAGCAGTGTCCCCCCGGGAGTTGGCTATGAGCAGTTCTTC. Translated, it gives CASSVPPGVGYEQFF. This rearrangement joins TRBV6-4 to TRBJ2-1; D possibly corresponds to TRBD2 (6 bases). The CDR3 contains 15 residues. Germline values: CDR1 MRHNA, CDR2 SNTAGT. V was trimmed by 4 bases and J by 8 bases, leaving 18 bases between them.

This sequence joins TRBV18 and TRBJ1-1; 8 nucleotides align to TRBD1. V shed 3 bases, J shed 0 bases, and the junction held 6 bases outside the gene matches. The germline V gene has CDR1 KGHSH and CDR2 LQKENI. The CDR3 length is 16 residues. For the CDR3, the DNA is TGTGCCAGCTCACCCAGGGGGCCTTCCATGAACACTGAAGCTTTCTTT. Its protein is CASSPRGPSMNTEAFF.

The J gene is TRBJ1-2, the V gene TRBV6-1; TRBD1 might be the D (5 bases). Germline V lookup: CDR1 MNHNS, CDR2 SASEGT. Trimming removed 1 base at V and 8 bases at J, with 14 bases between. The CDR3 spans 14 residues. The CDR3 region is CASSEVGGSGGYTF. CDR3 nucleotides: TGTGCCAGCAGTGAAGTCGGGGGTTCAGGGGGCTACACCTTC.

The V and J genes are TRBV2 and TRBJ2-7; 8 bases line up with TRBD1. Germline CDR1 is SNHLY and CDR2 is FYNNEI. Trimming at V came to 6 bases and at J to 5 bases, leaving 6 bases not matched to a gene. This CDR3 is built from 13 residues. The CDR3 region is CASRGRGRDEQYF. CDR3 DNA: TGTGCCAGCAGGGGCAGGGGGCGGGACGAGCAGTACTTC.

This clone has just a few counts. The chain combines TRBV7-6 with TRBJ2-7, with 7 nucleotides matching TRBD2. The V gene's germline CDR1 is SGHVS and CDR2 FNYEAQ. The CDR3 covers 13 residues. The ends lost 5 bases at V and 5 bases at J; junction bases unmatched: 6. CDR3 nucleotide sequence: TGTGCCAGCAGCCCGAATCGGGGGGACGAGCAGTACTTC. This codes for CASSPNRGDEQYF.

The chain employs TRBV19 and TRBJ2-4, with 8 nucleotides matching TRBD1. The CDR3 consists of 15 residues. Per germline, CDR1 LNHDA and CDR2 SQIVND (reference sequence). The V and J ends lost 3 bases and 6 bases, in that order; junction bases with no gene match: 7. The chain's CDR3 is CASSMGQVVGNIQYF. The CDR3 nucleotides read TGTGCCAGTAGTATGGGACAGGTGGTAGGAAACATTCAGTACTTC. Full variable domain (missing parts from reference TRBV19 and TRBJ2-4): DGGITQSPKYLFRKEGQNVTLSCEQNLNHDAMYWYRQDPGQGLRLIYYSQIVNDFQKGDIAEGYSVSREKKESFPLTVTSAQKNPTAFYLCASSMGQVVGNIQYFGAGTRLSVL.

The rearrangement joins TRBV28 to TRBJ2-3, with 8 bases identical to TRBD2. CDR3 size: 17 residues. Losses at the gene ends were 5 bases for V and 2 bases for J; bases not matched to a gene: 12. From germline, CDR1 is MDHEN and CDR2 SYDVKM. The CDR3 DNA is TGTGCCAGCAGTCAAACGCCGGGACTAGAGAACACAGATACGCAGTATTTT. Amino acids: CASSQTPGLENTDTQYF.

V usage is TRBV19 and J usage is TRBJ2-7, with TRBD2 as a possible D gene (6 bases). The ends were cut back, 2 bases at V and 0 bases at J, with 17 bases in the middle. The CDR3 consists of 17 residues. From germline, CDR1 is LNHDA and CDR2 SQIVND (reference sequence). Here the CDR3 reads CASSIFSGTSNSYEQYF. CDR3 DNA sequence: TGTGCCAGTAGTATATTTAGTGGGACTTCCAACTCCTACGAGCAGTACTTC.

As regards this clone: This CDR3 is also generated by other DNA sequences in the sample. This sequence joins TRBV5-1 and TRBJ1-1; weak D call: TRBD1 (6 bases). CDR1 and CDR2 (germline): SGHRS, YFSETQ. CDR3 size: 15 residues. V was pared by 4 bases and J by 3 bases, with 16 bases between. The CDR3 loop reads CASSQQGVVDTEAFF. CDR3 DNA sequence: TGCGCCAGCAGCCAACAGGGTGTGGTGGACACTGAAGCTTTCTTT.